This T cell receptor (beta chain) was captured by sequencing in a study of blood T cell repertoires in COVID-19. Study overall: From the United States, Italy and Spain came samples of acute and convalescent COVID-19.

The data were produced by immunoSEQ multiplex PCR, yet TCRdb's version contains in-frame clones alone and is incomplete. The data show hundreds of thousands of clones, more than 85% seen once. Participant-given clinical history determined each cohort assignment. Recovered status applied to Cohort 3 donors who had two consecutive negative PCRs. It also applied to those with clearance or with symptom resolution. The receptor's source is a man in his forties who had recovered from COVID-19. What was sequenced was PBMCs or T cells enriched from blood (not recorded which).

The CDR3 nucleotides read TGTGCCAGCAGCTCGTCGACAGGATACACCGGGGAGCTGTTTTTT. It specifies CASSSSTGYTGELFF. The chain recombines TRBV7-6 with TRBJ2-2; tentative D call: TRBD1 (6 bases). The V and J ends lost 4 bases and 3 bases respectively, with 12 bases between them. Germline V gene data show CDR1 as SGHVS and CDR2 as FNYEAQ. This CDR3 region has 15 residues.